The 10 T cell receptor beta chains given below trace back to one sample, sequenced in a study of blood T cell repertoires in COVID-19. Profiled with immunoSEQ multiplex PCR; TCRdb holds only in-frame clones, not every one. In the table there are around 55,000 clones, almost 85% of which are singletons. Sequences were obtained from peripheral blood. The source is a human donor in a cohort sampled during active COVID-19.

The rearrangement uses TRBV5-1 and TRBJ2-1, with a possible D match to TRBD2 (6 bases). CDR1 is SGHRS, CDR2 YFSETQ, per germline. The CDR3 is 17 amino acids. With 0 bases removed from V and 0 bases from J, the gap between germline ends came to 13 bases. This CDR3 reads CASSLDLGGNSYNEQFF. CDR3 nucleotide sequence: TGCGCCAGCAGCTTGGACCTGGGAGGTAACTCCTACAATGAGCAGTTCTTC.

This clone is medium-sized (0.01 to 0.1%). V gene TRBV2 combines with J gene TRBJ1-3; D is perhaps TRBD1 (6 bases). CDR1 is SNHLY, CDR2 FYNNEI, per germline. This CDR3 region has 16 residues. V was cut by 2 bases and J by 0 bases, with 11 bases left in between. The CDR3 sequence is CASSEQGIYSGNTIYF. The CDR3 nucleotides are TGTGCCAGCAGTGAACAGGGGATTTACTCTGGAAACACCATATATTTT.

This clone was detected once. This sequence joins TRBV10-3 and TRBJ2-1, with 7 bases matching TRBD2. CDR3 length equals 13 residues. V shed 4 bases, J shed 7 bases, and the junction held 4 bases outside the gene matches. Germline V gene lookup returns CDR1 ENHRY and CDR2 SYGVKD. The DNA for the CDR3 is TGTGCCATCAGTGCGGGACTAAGAAATGAGCAGTTCTTC. Amino acids: CAISAGLRNEQFF.

This chain connects TRBV5-1 to TRBJ1-4; D unclear. Trimming took 3 bases from V and 8 from J, leaving 14 bases between them. The CDR3 contains 14 residues. Looked up from germline, CDR1 is SGHRS and CDR2 is YFSETQ. The CDR3 region is CASSSGSAGEKLFF. The CDR3 coding sequence is TGCGCCAGCAGCTCCGGCTCTGCGGGGGAAAAACTGTTTTTT.

This rearrangement joins TRBV18 to TRBJ1-1; TRBD1 matches at 9 bases. The trim removed 3 bases at V and 4 bases at J, leaving 12 bases unmatched. The length of the CDR3 is 17 residues. Germline values: CDR1 KGHSH, CDR2 LQKENI. The CDR3 nucleotides read TGTGCCAGCTCACCCTGGGTGGGGGGACAGGGACGCACTGAAGCTTTCTTT. This codes for CASSPWVGGQGRTEAFF. Filled out from reference TRBV18 and TRBJ1-1, the complete variable domain reads NAGVMQNPRHLVRRRGQEARLRCSPMKGHSHVYWYRQLPEEGLKFMVYLQKENIIDESGMPKERFSAEFPKEGPSILRIQQVVRGDSAAYFCASSPWVGGQGRTEAFFGQGTRLTVV.

The DNA of the CDR3 is TGTGCCAGCAGCCAAGATCTCAGGGGATCTAACTATGGCTACACCTTC. Translation: CASSQDLRGSNYGYTF. The chain combines TRBV4-2 with TRBJ1-2, with D possibly being TRBD1 (6 bases). Germline V gene data show CDR1 as LGHNA and CDR2 as YNFKEQ. This CDR3 spans 16 amino acids. Deletions cut 0 bases from V and 0 bases from J, with 11 bases between.

The V call is TRBV10-3, the J call TRBJ1-5; tentatively, D is TRBD1 (5 bases). The CDR3 has 14 residues. V lost 6 bases and J lost 6, with 15 bases in between. Germline-derived CDR1 and CDR2 are ENHRY and SYGVKD. The DNA of the CDR3 is TGTGCCATCAGCGATTCGGGGGGGATTCAGCCCCAGCATTTT. Its translation: CAISDSGGIQPQHF.

In its sample, this clone was seen a few times. The CDR3 reads CASQGLVLHEQFF. As DNA, the CDR3 is TGTGCCAGCCAGGGACTAGTGCTACATGAGCAGTTCTTC. The J gene is TRBJ2-1, the V gene TRBV7-9, with 8 bases fitting TRBD2. V lost 8 bases to trimming and J lost 8 bases; unmatched junction nucleotides: 8. Looked up from germline, CDR1 is SEHNR and CDR2 is FQNEAQ (reference sequence). CDR3 length: 13 amino acids.

This chain links TRBV11-3 with TRBJ1-1, with unresolved D. Per germline, CDR1 SGHNT and CDR2 YENEEA. Between the trimmed V and J ends, which lost 1 base and 1 base, there was a span of 7 bases. The CDR3 loop spans 14 amino acids. The CDR3 sequence is CASSLGPRNTEAFF. CDR3 nucleotides: TGTGCCAGCAGCTTAGGTCCGCGGAACACTGAAGCTTTCTTT.

This chain connects TRBV9 to TRBJ1-2; 8 nucleotides align to TRBD1. V dropped 0 bases and J dropped 6; count of bases not matched to a gene: 10. Germline values: CDR1 SGDLS, CDR2 YYNGEE. CDR3 size: 16 residues. The CDR3 loop is CASSVEAGGGFHGYTF. The CDR3 nucleotides read TGTGCCAGCAGCGTAGAGGCAGGGGGCGGGTTCCATGGCTACACCTTC.